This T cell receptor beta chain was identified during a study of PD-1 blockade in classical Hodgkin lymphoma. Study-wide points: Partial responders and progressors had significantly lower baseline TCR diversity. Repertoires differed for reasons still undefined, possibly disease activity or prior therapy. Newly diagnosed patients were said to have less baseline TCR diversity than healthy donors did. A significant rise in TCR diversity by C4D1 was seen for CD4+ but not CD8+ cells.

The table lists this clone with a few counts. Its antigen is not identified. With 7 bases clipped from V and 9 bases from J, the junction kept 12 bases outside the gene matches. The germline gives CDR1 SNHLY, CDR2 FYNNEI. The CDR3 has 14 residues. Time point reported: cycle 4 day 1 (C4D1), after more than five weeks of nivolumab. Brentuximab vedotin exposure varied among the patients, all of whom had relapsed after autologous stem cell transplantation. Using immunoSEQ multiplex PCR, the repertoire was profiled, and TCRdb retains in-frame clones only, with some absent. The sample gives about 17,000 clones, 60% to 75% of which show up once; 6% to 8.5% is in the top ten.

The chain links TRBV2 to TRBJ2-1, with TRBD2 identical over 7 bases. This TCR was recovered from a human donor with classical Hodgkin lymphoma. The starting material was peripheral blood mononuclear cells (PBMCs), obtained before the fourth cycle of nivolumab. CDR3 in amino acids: CASIRSGAPSEQFF. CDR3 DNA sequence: TGTGCCAGCATTCGCAGCGGGGCCCCCTCTGAGCAGTTCTTC.